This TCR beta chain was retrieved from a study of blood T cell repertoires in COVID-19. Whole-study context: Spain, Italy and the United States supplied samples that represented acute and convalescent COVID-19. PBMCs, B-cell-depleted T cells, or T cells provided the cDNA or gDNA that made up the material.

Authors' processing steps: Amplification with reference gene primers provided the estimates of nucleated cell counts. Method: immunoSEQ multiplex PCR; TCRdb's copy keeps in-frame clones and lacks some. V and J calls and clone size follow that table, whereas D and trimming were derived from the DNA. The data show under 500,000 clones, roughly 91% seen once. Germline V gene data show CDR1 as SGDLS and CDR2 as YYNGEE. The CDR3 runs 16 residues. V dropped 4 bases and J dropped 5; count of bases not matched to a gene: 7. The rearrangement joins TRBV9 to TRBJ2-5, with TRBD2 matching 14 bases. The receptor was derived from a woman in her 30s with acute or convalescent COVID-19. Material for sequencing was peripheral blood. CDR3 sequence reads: CASSPTSGGAVETQYF. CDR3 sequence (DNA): TGTGCCAGCAGCCCGACTAGCGGGGGGGCCGTCGAGACCCAGTACTTC.